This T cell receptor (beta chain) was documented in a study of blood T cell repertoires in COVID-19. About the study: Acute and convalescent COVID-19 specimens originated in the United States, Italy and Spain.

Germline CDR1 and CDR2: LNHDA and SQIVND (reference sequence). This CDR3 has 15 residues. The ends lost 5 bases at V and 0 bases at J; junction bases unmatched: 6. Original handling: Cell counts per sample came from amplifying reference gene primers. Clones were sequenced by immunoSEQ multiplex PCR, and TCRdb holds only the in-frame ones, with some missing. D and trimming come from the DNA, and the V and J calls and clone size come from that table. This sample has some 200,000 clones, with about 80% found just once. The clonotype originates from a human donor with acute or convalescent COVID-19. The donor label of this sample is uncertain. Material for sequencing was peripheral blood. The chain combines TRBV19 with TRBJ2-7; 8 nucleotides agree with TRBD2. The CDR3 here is CASSDLAGNSYEQYF. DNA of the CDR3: TGTGCCAGTAGTGACTTAGCGGGAAACTCCTACGAGCAGTACTTC.